This T cell receptor (beta chain) emerged from a study of blood T cell repertoires in COVID-19. On the study more broadly: Sites in the United States, Italy and Spain provided acute and convalescent COVID-19 samples. PBMCs, B-cell-depleted T cells, or T cells provided the cDNA or gDNA that made up the material.

TCRdb's table, derived via immunoSEQ multiplex PCR, lists solely in-frame clones and lacks some. The sample includes over 100,000 clones, approximately 87% of them seen just once. The CDR3 sequence is 13 residues long. The J segment lost 5 bases and the V segment lost 5 bases, leaving 3 bases of the junction unmatched. Looked up from germline, CDR1 is SGHTA and CDR2 is FQGNSA. Sequenced input: peripheral blood. The gene calls are TRBV7-2 and TRBJ1-5, with 7 bases lining up with TRBD1. This receptor was obtained from a woman between 55 and 75 years old with acute or convalescent COVID-19. The CDR3 protein is CASSQQGYQPQHF. The DNA of the CDR3 is TGTGCCAGCAGCCAACAGGGGTATCAGCCCCAGCATTTT.